This T cell receptor beta chain originates from a study of T cells after yellow fever vaccination. Only a few counts were recorded for this clonotype. As yet, its antigen is unknown. The germline V gene has CDR1 SEHNR and CDR2 FQNEAQ (reference sequence). Trimming stripped 8 bases from V and 10 bases from J, with 30 bases between. The CDR3 extends over 17 amino acids. TCRdb re-called the 5' RACE reads with MiXCR, one entry per CDR3 protein. The table records approximately 600,000 distinct CDR3 sequences, more than 9% of them present only once. Whole-study results and caveats: The booster saw the reappearance of most primary-vaccination clones (around 96% CD4, less than 90% CD8). FACS-sorted repertoires could contain abundant clonotypes contaminating from the bulk population. The appearance of a small share of clonotypes in both CD4 and CD8 compartments was observed.

The input for sequencing was PBMCs, taken on the day of the yellow fever booster vaccination. The receptor's source is a man under 40 who received the YFV17D yellow fever vaccine. The chain carries TRBV7-9 and TRBJ2-1, with D tentatively TRBD1 or TRBD2 (5 bases each). As DNA, the CDR3 is TGTGCCAGCCTCCTTGTTCAGGGTAGTTGGGGGAGCGGAGAGCAGTTCTTC. The encoded protein is CASLLVQGSWGSGEQFF. Full variable domain (outside the CDR3, taken from reference TRBV7-9 and TRBJ2-1): DTGVSQNPRHKITKRGQNVTFRCDPISEHNRLYWYRQTLGQGPEFLTYFQNEAQLEKSRLLSDRFSAERPKGSFSTLEIQRTEQGDSAMYLCASLLVQGSWGSGEQFFGPGTRLTVL.